These T cell receptor beta chains were read from a single sample in a study of graft-versus-host responses after intestinal transplantation. TCRdb's copy holds only in-frame clones and misses some; the assay was immunoSEQ multiplex PCR. The profile shows 6,000 to 8,000 clones, 30% to 35% of them singletons. The sequences come from alloreactive CD8+ T cells from a mixed lymphocyte reaction culture, collected before transplantation. These receptors all come from a human patient who was an organ donor for intestinal transplantation. Each CDR3 is given with its conserved first and last residue. The order of the fields is J gene, D gene, clone size, V gene, CDR3 DNA, CDR3 protein. D genes are given only for firm matches. Clone size is shown for a subset of rows, as once, few, many or a class of expanded clone.

j_call: TRBJ1-2
d_call: NA
clone_size: few
v_call: TRBV14
cdr3_nt: TGTGCCAGCAGCCAAGACCTCTTCTATGGCTACACCTTC
cdr3_aa: CASSQDLFYGYTF

j_call: TRBJ2-7
d_call: NA
clone_size: medium-sized
v_call: TRBV7-9
cdr3_nt: TGTGCCAGCAGCCCCTCCTACGAGCAGTACTTC
cdr3_aa: CASSPSYEQYF

j_call: TRBJ2-6
d_call: TRBD1
clone_size: few
v_call: TRBV13
cdr3_nt: TGTGCCAGCAGTGCGGGACAGGCCTCTGGGGCCAACGTCCTGACTTTC
cdr3_aa: CASSAGQASGANVLTF

j_call: TRBJ2-1
d_call: TRBD2
clone_size: medium-sized
v_call: TRBV5-1
cdr3_nt: TGCGCCAGCAGCTTAAGCGGGAGCTCCTACAATGAGCAGTTCTTC
cdr3_aa: CASSLSGSSYNEQFF

j_call: TRBJ1-1
d_call: TRBD1
clone_size: few
v_call: TRBV5-3
cdr3_nt: TGTGCCAGCAGCTCCCAGGGGGCGCGAGGTGAAGCTTTCTTT
cdr3_aa: CASSSQGARGEAFF

j_call: TRBJ2-7
d_call: NA
clone_size: few
v_call: TRBV4-1
cdr3_nt: TGCGCCAGCAGCCAAGATACAGGAAGCGGCGCCTACGAGCAGTACTTC
cdr3_aa: CASSQDTGSGAYEQYF

j_call: TRBJ2-7
d_call: TRBD1
clone_size: few
v_call: TRBV27
cdr3_nt: TGTGCCAGCAGTTTGGGACAGGGGGCCTACGAGCAGTACTTC
cdr3_aa: CASSLGQGAYEQYF

j_call: TRBJ2-1
d_call: NA
clone_size: NA
v_call: TRBV5-6
cdr3_nt: TGTGCCAGCAGCCCCGTTGAGGGCTATGAGCAGTTCTTC
cdr3_aa: CASSPVEGYEQFF

j_call: TRBJ1-2
d_call: NA
clone_size: few
v_call: TRBV5-1
cdr3_nt: TGCGCCAGCAGCTTCACTATCTCTGGTTATTATGGCTACACCTTC
cdr3_aa: CASSFTISGYYGYTF

j_call: TRBJ2-3
d_call: TRBD2
clone_size: NA
v_call: TRBV5-4
cdr3_nt: TGTGCCAGCAGCTTGGAGGAGCGGGGGGACTATCTGAGCACAGATACGCAGTATTTT
cdr3_aa: CASSLEERGDYLSTDTQYF

j_call: TRBJ2-7
d_call: TRBD1
clone_size: few
v_call: TRBV19
cdr3_nt: TGTGCCAGTAGTCCCGGGACAGGGGGTTACGAGCAGTACTTC
cdr3_aa: CASSPGTGGYEQYF

j_call: TRBJ1-2
d_call: NA
clone_size: few
v_call: TRBV4-3
cdr3_nt: TGCGCCAGCAGCCAAGATCGGGCAGACGAATACACCTTC
cdr3_aa: CASSQDRADEYTF

j_call: TRBJ2-7
d_call: TRBD1
clone_size: few
v_call: TRBV7-9
cdr3_nt: TGTGCCAGCAGCCCGCTAGGACAGGGGTTATCCTACGAGCAGTACTTC
cdr3_aa: CASSPLGQGLSYEQYF

j_call: TRBJ1-3
d_call: TRBD1
clone_size: few
v_call: TRBV6-4
cdr3_nt: TGTGCCAGCCGGGGACAGGGGGTACTAAGCTCTGGAAACACCATATATTTT
cdr3_aa: CASRGQGVLSSGNTIYF

j_call: TRBJ1-1
d_call: TRBD1
clone_size: few
v_call: TRBV7-9
cdr3_nt: TGTGCCAGCAGCTTTACAGGGGGCACTGAAGCTTTCTTT
cdr3_aa: CASSFTGGTEAFF

j_call: TRBJ2-4
d_call: TRBD1
clone_size: medium-sized
v_call: TRBV18
cdr3_nt: TGTGCCAGCTCACAACAGGGGGCCAAAAACATTCAGTACTTC
cdr3_aa: CASSQQGAKNIQYF

j_call: TRBJ2-5
d_call: NA
clone_size: few
v_call: TRBV21-1
cdr3_nt: TGTGCCAGTTTTAACAGGGGCCAGAAGACCCAGTACTTC
cdr3_aa: CASFNRGQKTQYF

j_call: TRBJ1-3
d_call: NA
clone_size: NA
v_call: TRBV7-9
cdr3_nt: TGTGCCAGCAGGTTCGGGCTTCGCTCTGGAAACACCATATATTTT
cdr3_aa: CASRFGLRSGNTIYF

j_call: TRBJ2-7
d_call: TRBD1
clone_size: NA
v_call: TRBV11-1
cdr3_nt: TGTGCCAGCAGCTTAACGGACAGGAACCCGTACGAGCAGTACTTC
cdr3_aa: CASSLTDRNPYEQYF

j_call: TRBJ1-1
d_call: NA
clone_size: NA
v_call: TRBV2
cdr3_nt: TGTGCCAGCATCCGGGGGAACACTGAAGCTTTCTTT
cdr3_aa: CASIRGNTEAFF

j_call: TRBJ2-7
d_call: TRBD1
clone_size: few
v_call: TRBV10-1
cdr3_nt: TGCGCCAGATGGACAGGTAGCTACGAGCAGTACTTC
cdr3_aa: CARWTGSYEQYF

j_call: TRBJ2-1
d_call: NA
clone_size: NA
v_call: TRBV11-2
cdr3_nt: TGTGCCAGCAGCTTGGTATACAATGAGCAGTTCTTC
cdr3_aa: CASSLVYNEQFF

j_call: TRBJ2-7
d_call: NA
clone_size: medium-sized
v_call: TRBV2
cdr3_nt: TGTGCCAGGGCCACTCGGCCCCCCTACGAGCAGTACTTC
cdr3_aa: CARATRPPYEQYF